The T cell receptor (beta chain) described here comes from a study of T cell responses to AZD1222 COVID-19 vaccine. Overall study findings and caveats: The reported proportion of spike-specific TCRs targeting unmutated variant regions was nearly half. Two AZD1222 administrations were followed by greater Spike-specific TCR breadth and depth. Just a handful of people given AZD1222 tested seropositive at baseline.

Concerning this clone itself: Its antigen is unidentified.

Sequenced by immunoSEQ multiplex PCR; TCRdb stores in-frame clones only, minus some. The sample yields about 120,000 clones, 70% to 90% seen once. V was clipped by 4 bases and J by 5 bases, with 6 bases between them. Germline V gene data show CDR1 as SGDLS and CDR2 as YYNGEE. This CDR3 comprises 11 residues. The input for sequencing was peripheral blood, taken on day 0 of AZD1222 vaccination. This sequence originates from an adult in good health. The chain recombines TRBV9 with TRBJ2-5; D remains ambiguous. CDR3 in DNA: TGTGCCAGCAGCCTCGCGGAGACCCAGTACTTC. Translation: CASSLAETQYF.